Following are 11 T cell receptor beta chains from one sample sequenced in a study of CD8+ T cells in alopecia areata. Extracted RNA was reverse transcribed, and the resulting cDNA served as sequencing template. Using immunoSEQ multiplex PCR, the repertoire was profiled, and TCRdb retains in-frame clones only, with some absent. The sample gives under 250,000 clones, approximately 67% of which show up once; roughly 1.2% is in the top ten. Noted treatment: oral pan-JAK inhibitor, 5-10 mg twice daily. The sample consisted of CD4+ T cells sorted from blood, taken around week 44, from a patient treated with tofacitinib. Receptors were obtained from a human donor with alopecia areata.

The chain recombines TRBV11-2 with TRBJ2-2; D remains ambiguous. Trimming cost V 3 bases and J 4 bases, with 9 bases left between them. Germline V CDR1 and CDR2: SGHAT, FQNNGV. The CDR3 has 14 amino acids. The CDR3: CASSFSTSTGELFF. CDR3 nucleotide sequence: TGTGCCAGCAGCTTTAGCACGAGCACCGGGGAGCTGTTTTTT.

The chain joins TRBV6-1 to TRBJ1-6, with a possible D match to TRBD1 (5 bases). There are 16 residues in the CDR3. The germline CDR1 and CDR2 sequences are MNHNS and SASEGT. Deletions cut 6 bases from V and 9 bases from J, with 21 bases between. The DNA of the CDR3 is TGTGCCAGCAGAGAAACCCAGGGAGCCGGTGGTTCACCCCTCCACTTT. Translation: CASRETQGAGGSPLHF.

This chain uses TRBV4-3 with TRBJ2-2; D not resolved. This CDR3 is built from 13 residues. Germline V gene data show CDR1 as LGHNA and CDR2 as YSLEER. V lost 4 bases, J lost 6 bases, and 9 bases lay in between. CDR3 sequence reads: CASSLRRAGELFF. DNA for the CDR3: TGCGCCAGCAGCCTGAGGAGAGCCGGGGAGCTGTTTTTT.

This chain uses TRBV19 with TRBJ1-5; D not resolved. The CDR3 runs to 13 residues. Germline CDR1 and CDR2: LNHDA and SQIVND (reference sequence). V lost 4 bases to trimming and J lost 2 bases, with 6 bases between them. The DNA for the CDR3 is TGTGCCAGTAGTAAAACGGGCAATCAGCCCCAGCATTTT. It is translated as CASSKTGNQPQHF.

The chain is built from TRBV2 and TRBJ1-2, with D possibly matching TRBD1 (6 bases). There are 14 residues in the CDR3. The germline V and J ends were trimmed by 2 bases and 6 bases, with 13 bases remaining between them. Germline V gene data show CDR1 as SNHLY and CDR2 as FYNNEI. The CDR3 bases are TGTGCCAGCAGTGAAAGCAGGGGCCGAGATGGCTACACCTTC. It is translated as CASSESRGRDGYTF.

This clone was seen a handful of times. The CDR3 DNA reads TGCGCCAGCAGCAAAGACTCAACTAATGAAAAACTGTTTTTT. This codes for CASSKDSTNEKLFF. The rearrangement uses TRBV5-1 and TRBJ1-4; D is uncertain. V was clipped by 4 bases and J by 0 bases, with 7 bases between them. The CDR3 runs 14 residues. Germline values: CDR1 SGHRS, CDR2 YFSETQ.

This clone came up a few times. The V gene is TRBV7-2, the J gene TRBJ1-6, with TRBD1 matching 8 bases. In germline, CDR1 is SGHTA, CDR2 FQGNSA. Trimming removed 2 bases from V and 2 bases from J; junction bases left unmatched: 2. The CDR3 runs 16 residues. The CDR3 here is CASSLQGAAYNSPLHF. CDR3 DNA sequence: TGTGCCAGCAGCTTACAGGGGGCGGCCTATAATTCACCCCTCCACTTT. Variable domain in full (rest from reference TRBV7-2 and TRBJ1-6): GAGVSQSPSNKVTEKGKDVELRCDPISGHTALYWYRQSLGQGLEFLIYFQGNSAPDKSGLPSDRFSAERTGGSVSTLTIQRTQQEDSAVYLCASSLQGAAYNSPLHFGNGTRLTVT.

This chain uses TRBV5-1 with TRBJ2-7, with 7 bases lining up with TRBD1. Germline CDR1 and CDR2: SGHRS and YFSETQ. The V segment lost 6 bases and the J segment 1 base; nucleotides outside the gene matches: 1. This CDR3 is built from 12 residues. CDR3 in DNA: TGCGCCAGCACGGGACAGTCCTACGAGCAGTACTTC. It translates to CASTGQSYEQYF.

This chain joins TRBV29-1 and TRBJ2-1, with 11 bases that match TRBD2. The germline gives CDR1 SQVTM, CDR2 ANQGSEA. The junction had 5 bases not matched to a gene; V was cut back by 4 bases and J by 12 bases. The CDR3 contains 12 residues. The chain's CDR3 is CSVGASGRTQFF. DNA for the CDR3: TGCAGCGTTGGTGCTAGCGGGAGGACGCAGTTCTTC.

This chain uses TRBV7-2 with TRBJ2-3; 11 positions match TRBD2. Looked up from germline, CDR1 is SGHTA and CDR2 is FQGNSA. The V and J ends lost 3 bases and 6 bases, in that order; junction bases with no gene match: 8. The length of the CDR3 is 16 residues. The CDR3 sequence: CASSFSSGGQADTQYF. The CDR3 DNA follows: TGTGCCAGCAGCTTCTCTAGCGGGGGGCAGGCGGATACGCAGTATTTT.

This clone was seen only a few times. This rearrangement joins TRBV14 to TRBJ2-7; 8 bases match TRBD1. Germline lookup yields CDR1 SGHDN and CDR2 FVKESK. V dropped 5 bases and J dropped 3; count of bases not matched to a gene: 3. This CDR3 is 13 amino acids long. In nucleotides, the CDR3 is TGTGCCAGCAGCTGGACAGGGAACTACGAGCAGTACTTC. Its translation: CASSWTGNYEQYF.